This T cell receptor (beta chain) was captured by sequencing in a study of Tregs in tolerant kidney transplant recipients. Findings and caveats of the study: Activated donor B cell expansion appeared to reveal the most relevant donor-specific TCRbeta repertoire.

A word on this clone: Its target is not known.

The CDR3 totals 18 residues. With V trimmed by 3 bases and J by 3 bases, 8 bases remained unmatched. CDR1 is SGDLS and CDR2 is YYNGEE in the germline V gene. Unstimulated Tregs (CD4+CD25+CD127-) and CD4+CD25- non-Tregs were sorted from PBMCs. Produced via immunoSEQ multiplex PCR; TCRdb's table is partial and in-frame only. The sample has 50,000 to 80,000 clones, 95% to 98% seen once; the top ten hold around 0.3%. The V gene is TRBV9, the J gene TRBJ2-1, with 14 nucleotides matching TRBD2. The sequence was collected from a human donor who received a combined kidney and bone marrow transplant. Sample: Tregs from blood, taken before the transplant. The CDR3, as DNA: TGTGCCAGCAGCGCGGGGACTAGCGGGAGAGCCTTCTACAATGAGCAGTTCTTC. It is translated as CASSAGTSGRAFYNEQFF.